What follows are 32 T cell receptor beta chains derived from one specimen sequenced in a study of multiple sclerosis patients with progressive multifocal leukoencephalopathy. Assay used: immunoSEQ multiplex PCR; TCRdb lists only in-frame clones, some missing. The sample lists 25,000 or so clones, approximately 90% seen once, with 2% to 2.5% in the top ten. Time point of the sample: approximately twelve months of natalizumab therapy. Source: PBMCs, taken from a patient treated with natalizumab. Every receptor here comes from a man aged 25-45 years with multiple sclerosis.

The chain links TRBV5-7 to TRBJ2-7; D might be TRBD1 (5 bases). TRBV5-7 is reported as an ORF; its role is uncertain. Trimming removed 3 bases from V and 7 bases from J, with 26 bases in between. This CDR3 region has 17 residues. The CDR3: CASSSAQGPASIREQYV. The DNA of the CDR3 is TGTGCCAGCAGCTCCGCCCAGGGCCCCGCGTCCATCCGGGAGCAGTACGTC.

The chain has TRBV9 and TRBJ2-3; tentative D call: TRBD2 (6 bases). CDR3 length equals 13 residues. With 0 bases removed from V and 4 bases from J, the gap between germline ends came to 6 bases. Germline V gives CDR1 SGDLS, CDR2 YYNGEE. This chain's CDR3 is CASSVASADTQYF. CDR3 sequence (DNA): TGTGCCAGCAGCGTAGCTAGCGCAGATACGCAGTATTTT.

This rearrangement joins TRBV7-3 to TRBJ2-1, with TRBD1 as a possible D gene (6 bases). The length of the CDR3 is 15 residues. The V gene lost 2 bases and the J gene lost 8 bases, with 16 bases spanning the gap. Germline CDR1 and CDR2: SGHTA and FQGTGA. CDR3 loop: CASSLVGVRGHEQFF. CDR3 in DNA: TGTGCCAGCAGCTTAGTGGGCGTCAGGGGCCATGAGCAGTTCTTC.

The chain employs TRBV5-5 and TRBJ2-7, with D unresolved. Germline assignment: CDR1 SGHKS and CDR2 YYEKEE (reference sequence). The V end was cut by 2 bases, the J end by 12 bases, with 18 bases between. This CDR3 has 13 residues. CDR3 protein: CASSFRAPDDGYF. Here the CDR3 DNA reads TGTGCCAGCAGCTTCCGGGCCCCGGACGATGGGTACTTC.

The table lists this clone with a few counts. This chain links TRBV7-2 with TRBJ1-3; D is undetermined. The ends were cut back, 0 bases at V and 7 bases at J, with 4 bases in the middle. The CDR3 totals 12 residues. In germline, CDR1 is SGHTA, CDR2 FQGNSA. The CDR3 is CASSLASNTIYF. Here the CDR3 DNA reads TGTGCCAGCAGCTTAGCGTCTAACACCATATATTTT.

The chain uses TRBV11-3 and TRBJ1-4, with D uncertain. This CDR3 has 16 amino acids. Trimming removed 6 bases from V and 6 bases from J, with 20 bases in between. Germline assignment: CDR1 SGHNT and CDR2 YENEEA. The CDR3 loop is CASSFYWGEMDEKLFF. DNA of the CDR3: TGTGCCAGCAGTTTTTATTGGGGTGAAATGGATGAAAAACTGTTTTTT.

This sequence joins TRBV13 and TRBJ2-5, with TRBD1 identical over 7 bases. The CDR3 loop spans 15 amino acids. V gave up 2 bases and J gave up 2 bases; unmatched junction bases: 5. Per germline, CDR1 PRHDT and CDR2 FYEKMQ (reference sequence). CDR3: CASSLLQGIQETQYF. For the CDR3, the DNA is TGTGCCAGCAGCTTATTACAGGGGATTCAAGAGACCCAGTACTTC.

The chain carries TRBV14 and TRBJ2-1; 10 bases fit TRBD2. V lost 3 bases to trimming and J lost 6 bases; unmatched junction nucleotides: 17. The CDR3 runs 19 residues. In germline, CDR1 is SGHDN, CDR2 FVKESK. The CDR3, as DNA: TGTGCCAGCAGCCAGGGATGGAGGGCTAGCGGGAGCCCTACCAATGAGCAGTTCTTC. Translation gives CASSQGWRASGSPTNEQFF.

The gene calls are TRBV5-1 and TRBJ2-1; TRBD1 might be the D (7 bases). The CDR3 covers 15 residues. The ends were cut back, 3 bases at V and 4 bases at J, with 14 bases in the middle. The germline CDR1 and CDR2 sequences are SGHRS and YFSETQ. The CDR3 here is CASSYQGGEYNEQFF. The CDR3 DNA follows: TGCGCCAGCAGCTATCAGGGGGGCGAGTACAATGAGCAGTTCTTC.

This clone showed up just once. J is TRBJ1-4 and V is TRBV5-1, with no clear D. Germline CDR1 is SGHRS and CDR2 is YFSETQ. Trimming took off 0 bases at V and 6 bases at J, with 12 bases between the two ends. This CDR3 is built from 15 residues. DNA of the CDR3: TGCGCCAGCAGCTTGGCAACACCTTCGGATGAAAAACTGTTTTTT. This translates into CASSLATPSDEKLFF.

This chain links TRBV10-3 with TRBJ2-7; 13 bases agree with TRBD2. Germline V lookup: CDR1 ENHRY, CDR2 SYGVKD. V dropped 2 bases and J dropped 1; count of bases not matched to a gene: 5. The CDR3 sequence is 17 residues long. CDR3 sequence (DNA): TGTGCCATCAGTGAGGGACTAGCGGGAGATTGGTCCTACGAGCAGTACTTC. Encoded protein: CAISEGLAGDWSYEQYF.

The DNA of the CDR3 is TGTGCCAGCAGTGTGCGGGGCACAGATACGCAGTATTTT. Protein: CASSVRGTDTQYF. The chain joins TRBV2 to TRBJ2-3; D is possibly TRBD2 (5 bases). CDR3 size: 13 residues. Germline lookup yields CDR1 SNHLY and CDR2 FYNNEI. V was cut by 4 bases and J by 1 base, with 6 bases left in between.

The V call is TRBV4-1, the J call TRBJ2-7; D gene uncertain. This CDR3 contains 15 residues. CDR1 is MGHRA, CDR2 YSYEKL, per germline. The ends were cut back, 1 base at V and 4 bases at J, with 14 bases in the middle. The CDR3 DNA sequence: TGCGCCAGCAGCCAAGCTCAGCCCGCGGAATACGAGCAGTACTTC. Amino acids: CASSQAQPAEYEQYF.

The rearrangement links TRBV30 to TRBJ2-7; 16 bases are shared with TRBD2. Trimming at V came to 3 bases and at J to 8 bases, leaving 10 bases not matched to a gene. Per germline, CDR1 GTSNPN and CDR2 SVGIG (reference sequence). The CDR3 extends over 16 amino acids. The CDR3: CAWSSRGTSGRAKQYF. In DNA, the CDR3 is TGTGCCTGGAGCTCCCGCGGGACTAGCGGGAGGGCCAAGCAGTACTTC.

The J gene is TRBJ2-7, the V gene TRBV6-5; D might be TRBD1 or TRBD2, each matching 5 bases. Trimming left V 0 bases short and J 5 bases short, with 17 bases between. The CDR3 covers 16 residues. CDR1 MNHEY and CDR2 SVGAGI come from the germline V gene. The CDR3 region has the DNA TGTGCCAGCAGTTACTCAGTTCCCAGAAGGGACGACGAGCAGTACTTC. Protein sequence: CASSYSVPRRDDEQYF.

This sequence joins TRBV11-2 and TRBJ2-5; 7 bases agree with TRBD2. The germline gives CDR1 SGHAT, CDR2 FQNNGV. V trimming: 2 bases; J trimming: 4 bases; junction bases outside the gene matches: 7. The CDR3 runs to 15 residues. The CDR3 region is CASSLSRAGRETQYF. The CDR3 DNA reads TGTGCCAGCAGCTTAAGCCGAGCGGGGCGAGAGACCCAGTACTTC.

This clone has only one observation. V usage is TRBV11-2 and J usage is TRBJ2-1, with D tentatively TRBD2 (6 bases). CDR1 is SGHAT, CDR2 FQNNGV, per germline. This CDR3 region has 18 residues. V dropped 1 base and J dropped 0 bases, with 16 bases sitting between them. Here the CDR3 reads CASSLAKGSGSSYNEQFF. The CDR3 region has the DNA TGTGCCAGCAGCTTAGCAAAGGGTAGCGGATCCTCCTACAATGAGCAGTTCTTC.

J is TRBJ2-6 and V is TRBV11-1; 7 bases agree with TRBD1. The length of the CDR3 is 16 residues. V shed 5 bases and J 2 bases; nucleotides not matched to a gene: 6. Per germline, CDR1 SGHAT and CDR2 FQDESV (reference sequence). CDR3 bases: TGTGCCAGCAGCAGGACCGGGACAGCTGGGGCCAACGTCCTGACTTTC. It translates to CASSRTGTAGANVLTF.

Regarding this clone: One junction end disagrees with the germline gene, perhaps due to a read error. Other DNA variants within this sample encode the same CDR3. The rearrangement joins TRBV4-1 to TRBJ2-2; weak D call: TRBD2 (5 bases). From germline, CDR1 is MGHRA and CDR2 YSYEKL. CDR3 length: 12 residues. CDR3 loop: CASSQDTGELFF. CDR3 nucleotides: TGCGCCAGCAGCCAAGATACCGGGGAGCTGTTTTTC.

This chain uses TRBV5-5 with TRBJ2-3; D gene uncertain. Trimming removed 9 bases from V and 5 bases from J, with 22 bases in between. The germline V gene encodes CDR1 SGHKS and CDR2 YYEKEE (reference sequence). The CDR3 sequence is 15 residues long. CDR3 in DNA: TGTGCCACCTCTCCCATCCAAGGACGAGGAGATACGCAGTATTTT. This encodes CATSPIQGRGDTQYF.

The CDR3 loop is CASSPTGTGITEAFF. The CDR3 DNA reads TGTGCCAGCAGTCCTACCGGGACAGGGATCACTGAAGCTTTCTTT. This chain uses TRBV6-6 with TRBJ1-1; 9 bases match TRBD1. The ends lost 5 bases at V and 4 bases at J; junction bases unmatched: 8. Germline V gives CDR1 MNHNY, CDR2 SVGAGI (reference sequence). This CDR3 is 15 amino acids long.

The rearrangement uses TRBV7-8 and TRBJ2-7, with a tentative D call TRBD2 (6 bases). V was clipped by 5 bases and J by 4 bases, with 18 bases between them. CDR3 length equals 15 residues. Germline V gene data show CDR1 as SGHVS and CDR2 as FQNEAQ. CDR3 DNA sequence: TGTGCCAGCAGCCTACGGGACTCCGGAGGGTACGAGCAGTACGTC. It translates to CASSLRDSGGYEQYV.

The chain has TRBV6-5 and TRBJ2-2; D is unresolved. Trimming cost V 4 bases and J 4 bases, with 7 bases left between them. The germline CDR1 and CDR2 sequences are MNHEY and SVGAGI. The CDR3 spans 13 residues. The CDR3 nucleotides are TGTGCCAGCAGTTTCCCAGGCACCGGGGAGCTGTTTTTT. Encoded protein: CASSFPGTGELFF.

J is TRBJ1-1 and V is TRBV11-3, with D uncertain. V was trimmed by 1 base and J by 3 bases, leaving 6 bases between them. The CDR3 sequence is 13 residues long. Germline lookup yields CDR1 SGHNT and CDR2 YENEEA. This chain's CDR3 is CASSLGRDTEAFF. The CDR3 DNA follows: TGTGCCAGCAGCTTAGGACGGGACACTGAAGCTTTCTTT.

The chain carries TRBV6-5 and TRBJ1-6, with a possible D match to TRBD1 (5 bases). V lost 8 bases and J 10 bases, leaving 15 bases between the germline ends. The CDR3 spans 13 residues. Per germline, CDR1 MNHEY and CDR2 SVGAGI. CDR3 sequence (DNA): TGTGCCAGCTTCCAGGGTTTGGAATCACCCCTCCACTTT. Its translation is CASFQGLESPLHF.

The chain uses TRBV15 and TRBJ2-5; 7 bases match TRBD1. The J call is doubtful: the DNA matches TRBJ2-7 better. The CDR3 runs to 14 residues. Germline CDR1 is LNHNV and CDR2 is YYDKDF (reference sequence). CDR3: CATSRPTGAYEQYF. The CDR3 DNA reads TGTGCCACCAGCAGACCAACAGGGGCTTACGAGCAGTACTTC.

The rearrangement uses TRBV11-2 and TRBJ1-2; TRBD1 is a possible D gene (5 bases). V lost 2 bases to trimming and J lost 0 bases, with 7 bases between them. Germline CDR1 reads SGHAT; CDR2 reads FQNNGV. This CDR3 contains 14 residues. The CDR3 sequence: CASSLTGANYGYTF. DNA for the CDR3: TGTGCCAGCAGCTTAACGGGGGCTAACTATGGCTACACCTTC.

V and J are TRBV6-6 and TRBJ2-3; 10 positions agree with TRBD1. Germline V gene lookup returns CDR1 MNHNY and CDR2 SVGAGI (reference sequence). The CDR3 contains 16 residues. V shed 0 bases and J 2 bases; nucleotides not matched to a gene: 2. CDR3 residues: CASSYSGTGATDTQYF. CDR3 nucleotides: TGTGCCAGCAGTTACTCAGGGACAGGGGCCACAGATACGCAGTATTTT.

The chain combines TRBV7-9 with TRBJ2-7; no firm D call. With 1 base removed from V and 3 bases from J, the gap between germline ends came to 13 bases. CDR1 SEHNR and CDR2 FQNEAQ come from the germline V gene (reference sequence). This CDR3 comprises 15 residues. The CDR3 spells CASSLGQTYLYEQYV. The CDR3 DNA sequence: TGTGCCAGCAGCTTAGGGCAGACCTACCTCTACGAGCAGTACGTC.

This chain joins TRBV2 and TRBJ2-1, with 10 nucleotides matching TRBD1. V lost 7 bases to trimming and J lost 2 bases; unmatched junction nucleotides: 5. There are 15 residues in the CDR3. CDR1 and CDR2 (germline): SNHLY, FYNNEI. The CDR3 region is CASTVGQGPYNEQFF. Here the CDR3 DNA reads TGTGCCAGCACCGTGGGACAGGGGCCCTACAATGAGCAGTTCTTC.

J is TRBJ2-2 and V is TRBV6-5; the match to TRBD2 covers 14 bases. From germline, CDR1 is MNHEY and CDR2 SVGAGI. The CDR3 has 15 residues. Trimming took 6 bases from V and 7 from J; bases not matched to a gene: 4. CDR3 in DNA: TGTGCCAGCAGGACTAGCGGGAGGGGAAGCGGGGAGCTGTTTTTT. The encoded protein is CASRTSGRGSGELFF.

The rearrangement uses TRBV14 and TRBJ2-7; D uncertain. CDR3 length equals 15 residues. Germline CDR1 reads SGHDN; CDR2 reads FVKESK. V dropped 3 bases and J dropped 3 bases, with 15 bases sitting between them. The CDR3 nucleotides are TGTGCCAGCAGCCACGCCAGTTGGGCGGTCTACGAGCAGTACTTC. Its protein is CASSHASWAVYEQYF.